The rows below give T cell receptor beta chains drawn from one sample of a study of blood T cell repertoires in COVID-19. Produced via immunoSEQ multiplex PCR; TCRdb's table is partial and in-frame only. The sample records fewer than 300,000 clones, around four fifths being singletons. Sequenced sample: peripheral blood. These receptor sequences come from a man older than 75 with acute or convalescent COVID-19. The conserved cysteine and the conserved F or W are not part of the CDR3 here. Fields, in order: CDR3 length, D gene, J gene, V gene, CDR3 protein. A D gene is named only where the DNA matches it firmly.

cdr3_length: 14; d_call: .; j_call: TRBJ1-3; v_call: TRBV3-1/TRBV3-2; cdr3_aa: ASSQDEAYSGNTIY
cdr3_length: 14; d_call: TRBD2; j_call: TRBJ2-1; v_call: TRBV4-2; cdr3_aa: ASSQDGGGAGNEQF
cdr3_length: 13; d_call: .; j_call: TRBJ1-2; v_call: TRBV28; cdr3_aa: ASSLPGGLLGGYT
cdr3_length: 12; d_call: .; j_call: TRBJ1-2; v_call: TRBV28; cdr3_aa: ASSLRKGREGYT
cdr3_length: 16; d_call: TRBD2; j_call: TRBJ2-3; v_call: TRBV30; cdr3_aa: AWSVGRGRTLGTDTQY
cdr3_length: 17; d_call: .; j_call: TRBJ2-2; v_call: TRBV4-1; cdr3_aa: ASSQGVGWGVTNTGELF
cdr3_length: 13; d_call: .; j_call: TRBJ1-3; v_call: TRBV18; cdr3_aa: ASSPAGTTGNTIY
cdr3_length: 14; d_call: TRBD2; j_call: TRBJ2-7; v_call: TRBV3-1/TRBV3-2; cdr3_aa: ASSQGLAGGAYEQY
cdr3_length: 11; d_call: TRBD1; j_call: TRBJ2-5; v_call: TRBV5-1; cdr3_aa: ASSPTGVQTQY
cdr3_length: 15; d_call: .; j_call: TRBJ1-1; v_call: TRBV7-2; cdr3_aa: ASTPGPGRDGSTEAF
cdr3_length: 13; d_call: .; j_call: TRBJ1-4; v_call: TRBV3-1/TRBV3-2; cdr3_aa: ASSQVGLGGEKLF
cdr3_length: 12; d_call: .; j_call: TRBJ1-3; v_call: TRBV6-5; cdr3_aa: ASSPQKSGNTIY
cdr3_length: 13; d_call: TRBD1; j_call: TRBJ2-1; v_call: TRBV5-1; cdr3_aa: ASSLGQGTYNEQF
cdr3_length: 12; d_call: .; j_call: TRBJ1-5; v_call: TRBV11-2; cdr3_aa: ASSLGRINQPQH
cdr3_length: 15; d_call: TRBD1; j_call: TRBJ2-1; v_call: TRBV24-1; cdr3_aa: ATSEPKTGRSYNEQF
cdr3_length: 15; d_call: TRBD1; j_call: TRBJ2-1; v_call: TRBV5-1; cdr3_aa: ASSLTGQAGAYNEQF
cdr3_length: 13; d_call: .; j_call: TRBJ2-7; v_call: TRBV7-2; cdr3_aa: ASSREVTGLREQY
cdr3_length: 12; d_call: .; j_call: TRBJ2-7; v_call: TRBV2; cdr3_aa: ASRDDSAQYEQY
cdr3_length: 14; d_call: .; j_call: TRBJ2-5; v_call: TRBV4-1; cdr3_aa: ASSQSRTIRAETQY
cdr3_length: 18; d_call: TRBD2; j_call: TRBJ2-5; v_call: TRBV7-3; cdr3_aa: ASSLRSLAGGGPLQETQY
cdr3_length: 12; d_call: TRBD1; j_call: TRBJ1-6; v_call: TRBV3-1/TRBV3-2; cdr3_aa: ASSPDRGNSPLH
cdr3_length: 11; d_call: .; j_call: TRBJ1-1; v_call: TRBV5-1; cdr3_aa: ASSYQANTEAF